The sequence of this T cell receptor (beta chain) was determined in a study of T cell changes during pregnancy in multiple sclerosis. Libraries were prepared by immunoSEQ multiplex PCR; TCRdb keeps only in-frame clonotypes and omits some of them. The sample has under 65,000 clones, approximately 90% seen once. CDR3 length: 16 residues. From germline, CDR1 is LNHNV and CDR2 YYDKDF (reference sequence). Unmatched junction bases numbered 9, after V lost 5 bases and J lost 8 bases. This clonotype was obtained from a female donor with multiple sclerosis, enrolled in a pregnancy study. This chain joins TRBV15 and TRBJ2-2, with TRBD1 matching 12 bases. The sequenced sample was CD4+ T cells from peripheral blood mononuclear cells, obtained after pregnancy. The CDR3 DNA reads TGTGCCACCAGCGTCCGGGACAGGGGGCGAAAAGGGGAGCTGTTTTTT. Amino acid sequence: CATSVRDRGRKGELFF.